The subject of this entry is one T cell receptor beta chain. What this receptor recognizes is not known. Qualities for individual bases were not recorded, and no much larger clone is one base off. TCRbeta CDR3 regions were amplified from genomic DNA using the immunoSEQ Assay, a bias-controlled multiplex PCR. Per the authors' processing: Nucleated cell counts per sample were estimated from amplification of reference gene primers within the assay. To quantify the absolute abundance of each unique TCRbeta CDR3 rearrangement, sequence reads were collapsed and filtered. For each sample, productive Simpson clonality was calculated as the square root of Simpson's diversity index across productive rearrangements. The source is immuneACCESS, and TCRdb retained only in-frame sequences with V and J called. Part of the clones is not carried over; for the studies checked, unresolved V genes explain less than half of this, and the remainder is unexplained. V, J and clone size were drawn from that table, and D and trimming were deduced from the DNA. Within this sample are a few hundred thousand clones, with around 84% of them counted one time only. The top ten clonotypes cover 5.5% to 9% of the sample.

This sample is part of a study of blood T cell repertoires in COVID-19 (dated by TCRdb to about 2020). About the investigation overall: Collaborator samples came from the United States, Italy and Spain and covered acute and convalescent phases of COVID-19. The material from the prospective study consisted of cDNA or gDNA derived from T cells, B-cell-depleted T cells, or PBMCs. The sample metadata nearly always contained a de-identified subject ID, COVID-19 status, age in years and sex. The repertoires were made available in a free public database intended to serve as a resource for research on the immune response to SARS-CoV-2. Deeply sampled blood TCRbeta repertoires from subjects exposed to, actively infected with, or recovered from COVID-19 were included in the dataset. Where available, HLA class I and class II types were obtained from metadata supplied by the sample provider rather than from assay-based typing. Samples were obtained from the ongoing ImmuneRACE study (first 160 participants) and from some 1,300 subjects provided by 6 global collaborators. Summary of the overall study and its limitations: How much clinical and demographic metadata was included differed by source and by participant, and the metadata was provided uncurated.

Whole blood was collected in K2EDTA tubes by collaborating institutions according to the institutions' own protocols. Collaborator samples were shipped for TCRbeta analysis as frozen whole blood, isolated PBMCs, or DNA extracted from either sample type. Spanning cysteine to phenylalanine, the CDR3 consists of 14 amino acids. Of all the DNA, just the CDR3 is kept, 42 bases in frame from base 1. The germline V gene gives CDR1 as SGHAT and CDR2 as FQNNGV. V is cut back by 6 bases and J by 8 bases, with 7 bases in the junction unmatched. The receptor chain draws on TRBV11-2 and TRBJ1-4, and 9 bases in between align with TRBD1. The sequenced sample consisted of peripheral blood. The clonotype originates from a woman in her 70s with active or convalescent COVID-19. CDR3 reads: CASRRGQGKEKLFF. The sequenced DNA: TGTGCCAGCAGAAGAGGACAGGGGAAAGAAAAACTGTTTTTT.